This entry lists 10 T cell receptor beta chains sequenced from one sample in a study of blood T cell repertoires in COVID-19. Generated by immunoSEQ multiplex PCR, the TCRdb table keeps only in-frame clones and is missing some. Among roughly 250,000 clones listed, 65% to 80% were seen once. Sequences were obtained from peripheral blood. The source of these receptors is a woman aged 40 to 50 with active or convalescent COVID-19.

This chain links TRBV10-3 with TRBJ1-5, with D perhaps TRBD1 (6 bases). The germline V and J ends were trimmed by 10 bases and 4 bases, with 11 bases remaining between them. The CDR3 has 12 residues. Germline V gene data show CDR1 as ENHRY and CDR2 as SYGVKD. Here the CDR3 reads CATGQKNQPQHF. CDR3 in DNA: TGTGCCACCGGACAGAAAAATCAGCCCCAGCATTTT.

The chain links TRBV29-1 to TRBJ1-1; tentative D call: TRBD1 (6 bases). CDR3 length equals 13 residues. From germline, CDR1 is SQVTM and CDR2 ANQGSEA. V was trimmed by 6 bases and J by 1 base, leaving 12 bases between them. CDR3 loop: CSVQGRGNTEAFF. DNA of the CDR3: TGCAGCGTGCAGGGGAGGGGGAACACTGAAGCTTTCTTT. Together with reference TRBV29-1 and TRBJ1-1, the CDR3 gives the full variable domain: SAVISQKPSRDICQRGTSLTIQCQVDSQVTMMFWYRQQPGQSLTLIATANQGSEATYESGFVIDKFPISRPNLTFSTLTVSNMSPEDSSIYLCSVQGRGNTEAFFGQGTRLTVV.

The rearrangement links TRBV7-2 to TRBJ2-3; TRBD2 matches at 8 bases. The CDR3 contains 16 residues. From germline, CDR1 is SGHTA and CDR2 FQGNSA. V shed 1 base, J shed 4 bases, and the junction held 7 bases outside the gene matches. CDR3 sequence reads: CASSLGGLAPPDTQYF. The CDR3 DNA reads TGTGCCAGCAGCTTAGGTGGACTAGCCCCCCCAGATACGCAGTATTTT.

The chain recombines TRBV5-1 with TRBJ2-7; 11 bases line up with TRBD2. CDR1 SGHRS and CDR2 YFSETQ come from the germline V gene. There are 15 residues in the CDR3. V shed 4 bases, J shed 5 bases, and the junction held 8 bases outside the gene matches. The CDR3 sequence is CASSLGTSGLNEQYF. CDR3 DNA sequence: TGCGCCAGCAGCCTGGGGACTAGCGGACTGAACGAGCAGTACTTC.

The chain has TRBV30 and TRBJ1-3; D is possibly TRBD1 (6 bases). With 4 bases removed from V and 1 base from J, the gap between germline ends came to 14 bases. CDR3 size: 15 residues. Germline CDR1 reads GTSNPN; CDR2 reads SVGIG (reference sequence). Written as DNA, the CDR3 is TGTGCCTGGACGATTGGGGGCTCGTCTGGAAACACCATATATTTT. It codes for CAWTIGGSSGNTIYF.

CDR3 sequence (DNA): TGTGCCAGCAGCTTGGCCGGGGGGCTCTATGGCTACACCTTC. Protein: CASSLAGGLYGYTF. This sequence joins TRBV5-5 and TRBJ1-2, with D tentatively TRBD1 (6 bases). The V and J ends lost 0 bases and 4 bases respectively, with 10 bases between them. The CDR3 is made up of 14 amino acids. Germline CDR1 and CDR2: SGHKS and YYEKEE (reference sequence).

The chain employs TRBV2 and TRBJ1-5; the match to TRBD1 covers 7 bases. V shed 6 bases and J 3 bases; nucleotides not matched to a gene: 8. Germline-derived CDR1 and CDR2 are SNHLY and FYNNEI. The CDR3 loop spans 15 amino acids. CDR3 residues: CASSQDRADNQPQHF. DNA for the CDR3: TGTGCCAGCAGCCAAGACAGGGCGGACAATCAGCCCCAGCATTTT.

In this sample, this clone turned up a few times. One end of the junction is discordant with germline, which a read error may explain. This chain joins TRBV29-1 and TRBJ1-4, with D possibly being TRBD1 (6 bases). The length of the CDR3 is 11 residues. Per the germline V gene, CDR1 is SQVTM and CDR2 is ANQGSEA. CDR3: CSVGFRDKHIF. In nucleotides, the CDR3 is TGCAGCGTTGGGTTTCGGGACAAGCATATTTTT.

CDR3 protein: CASSSTGTRSYNEQFF. The CDR3 nucleotides are TGTGCCAGCAGTTCCACCGGGACTAGAAGTTACAATGAGCAGTTCTTC. The chain uses TRBV6-5 and TRBJ2-1, with 8 bases lining up with TRBD2. This CDR3 is built from 16 residues. V gave up 4 bases and J gave up 4 bases; unmatched junction bases: 9. Germline lookup yields CDR1 MNHEY and CDR2 SVGAGI.

The CDR3 bases are TGTGCCAGCAGCCCCCGAGGTGTCTATGGCTACACCTTC. As protein: CASSPRGVYGYTF. The V call is TRBV28, the J call TRBJ1-2, with D unclear. Germline-derived CDR1 and CDR2 are MDHEN and SYDVKM. Trimming removed 6 bases at V and 4 bases at J, with 12 bases between. The CDR3 totals 13 residues.